The rows below give T cell receptor beta chains drawn from one sample of a study of T cell repertoires in cytomegalovirus infection. These receptors have no known antigen. Using its own MiXCR run on the reads, TCRdb lists one record per CDR3 protein. The data contain about 830,000 distinct CDR3 sequences, approximately 30% of them singletons. Sequencing was performed on cultured CD8+ T cells from PBMCs, taken from culture after CMV antigen stimulation. The receptors come from a human donor in good health (CMV status not recorded). Some clones in this sample may be carry-over from other donors' samples. Both conserved end residues are part of each CDR3. A D gene is named only where the DNA matches it firmly. The listing skips clone size in some rows; elsewhere it reads once, few, many or a size class.

J gene: TRBJ2-3; V gene: TRBV20-1; clone size: few; D gene: -; CDR3 DNA: TGCAGTGCTCCCCAGGGGGGTCCCACAGATACGCAGTATTTT; CDR3 protein: CSAPQGGPTDTQYF
J gene: TRBJ2-5; V gene: TRBV2; clone size: -; D gene: TRBD1; CDR3 DNA: TGTGCCAGCAGGGGAATAGGGACAGGCTCCCAAGAGACCCAGTACTTC; CDR3 protein: CASRGIGTGSQETQYF
J gene: TRBJ1-4; V gene: TRBV7-9; clone size: few; D gene: -; CDR3 DNA: TGTGCCAGCAGCCGGGACGGACGCCATGAAAAACTGTTTTTT; CDR3 protein: CASSRDGRHEKLFF
J gene: TRBJ2-6; V gene: TRBV27; clone size: -; D gene: -; CDR3 DNA: TGTGCCAGCAGTTTATTAAGCGAGGGGCCGCCTGGGGCCAACGTCCTGACTTTC; CDR3 protein: CASSLLSEGPPGANVLTF
J gene: TRBJ2-5; V gene: TRBV6-8; clone size: -; D gene: TRBD2; CDR3 DNA: TGTGCCAGCAGTTACTCGGGAGCGGGGCTCCGGGCCCAGTACTTC; CDR3 protein: CASSYSGAGLRAQYF
J gene: TRBJ1-1; V gene: TRBV28; clone size: few; D gene: -; CDR3 DNA: TGTGCCAGCCAATCCCGGACAGTGAACACTGAAGCTTTCTTT; CDR3 protein: CASQSRTVNTEAFF
J gene: TRBJ1-2; V gene: TRBV4-1; clone size: many; D gene: TRBD1; CDR3 DNA: TGCGCCAGCAGCCAAGTCCCCGGGACAGGAACTTATGGCTACACCTTC; CDR3 protein: CASSQVPGTGTYGYTF
J gene: TRBJ1-2; V gene: TRBV11-2; clone size: -; D gene: -; CDR3 DNA: TGTGCCAGCAGCCCCCCTTATTCCCCGGACTTAAGGATATATGGCTACACCTTC; CDR3 protein: CASSPPYSPDLRIYGYTF
J gene: TRBJ1-2; V gene: TRBV15; clone size: -; D gene: -; CDR3 DNA: TGTGCCACCAGCAGAGATCGCAGCTACACCTTC; CDR3 protein: CATSRDRSYTF
J gene: TRBJ1-6; V gene: TRBV4-1; clone size: -; D gene: -; CDR3 DNA: TGCGCCAGCAGCCAAGAAAATTGGGACGACCCCTATAATTCACCCCTCCACTTT; CDR3 protein: CASSQENWDDPYNSPLHF